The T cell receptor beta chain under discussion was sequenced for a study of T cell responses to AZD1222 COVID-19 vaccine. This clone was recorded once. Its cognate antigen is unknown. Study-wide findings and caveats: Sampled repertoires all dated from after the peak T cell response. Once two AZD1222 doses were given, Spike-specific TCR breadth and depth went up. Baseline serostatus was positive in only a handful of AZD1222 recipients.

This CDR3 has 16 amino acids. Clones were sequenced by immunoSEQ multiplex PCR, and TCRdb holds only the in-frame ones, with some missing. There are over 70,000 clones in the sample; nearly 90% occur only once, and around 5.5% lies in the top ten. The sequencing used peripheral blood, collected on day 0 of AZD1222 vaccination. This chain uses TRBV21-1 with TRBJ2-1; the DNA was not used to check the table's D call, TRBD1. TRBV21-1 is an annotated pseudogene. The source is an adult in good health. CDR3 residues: CASSKEGEGLHNEQFF. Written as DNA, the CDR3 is TGTGCCAGCAGCAAAGAGGGGGAAGGACTTCACAATGAGCAGTTCTTC.